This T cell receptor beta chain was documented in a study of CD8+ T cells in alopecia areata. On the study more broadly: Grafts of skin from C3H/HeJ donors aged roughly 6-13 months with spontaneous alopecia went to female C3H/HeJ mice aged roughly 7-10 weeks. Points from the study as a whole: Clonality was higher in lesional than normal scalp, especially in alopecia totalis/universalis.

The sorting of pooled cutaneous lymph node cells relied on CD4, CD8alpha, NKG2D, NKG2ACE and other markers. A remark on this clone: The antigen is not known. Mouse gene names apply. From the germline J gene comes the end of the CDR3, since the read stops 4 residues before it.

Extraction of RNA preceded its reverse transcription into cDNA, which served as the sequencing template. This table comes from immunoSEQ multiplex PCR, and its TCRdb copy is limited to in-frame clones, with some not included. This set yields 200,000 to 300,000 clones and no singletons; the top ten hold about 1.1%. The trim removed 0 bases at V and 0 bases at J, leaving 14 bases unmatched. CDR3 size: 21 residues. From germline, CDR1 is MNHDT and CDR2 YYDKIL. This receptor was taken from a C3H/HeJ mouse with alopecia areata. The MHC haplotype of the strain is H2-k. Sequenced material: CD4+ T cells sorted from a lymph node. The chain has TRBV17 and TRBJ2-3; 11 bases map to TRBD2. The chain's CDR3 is CASSRDPRTRLGGASAETLYF. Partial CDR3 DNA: TGTGCTAGCAGTAGAGATCCTCGGACAAGACTGGGGGGGGCTAGTGCAGAA. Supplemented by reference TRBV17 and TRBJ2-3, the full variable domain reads DTTVKQNPRYKLARVGKPVNLICSQTMNHDTMYWYQKKPNQAPKLLLFYYDKILNREADTFEKFQSSRPNNSFCSLYIGSAGLEYSAMYLCASSRDPRTRLGGASAETLYFGSGTRLTVL.